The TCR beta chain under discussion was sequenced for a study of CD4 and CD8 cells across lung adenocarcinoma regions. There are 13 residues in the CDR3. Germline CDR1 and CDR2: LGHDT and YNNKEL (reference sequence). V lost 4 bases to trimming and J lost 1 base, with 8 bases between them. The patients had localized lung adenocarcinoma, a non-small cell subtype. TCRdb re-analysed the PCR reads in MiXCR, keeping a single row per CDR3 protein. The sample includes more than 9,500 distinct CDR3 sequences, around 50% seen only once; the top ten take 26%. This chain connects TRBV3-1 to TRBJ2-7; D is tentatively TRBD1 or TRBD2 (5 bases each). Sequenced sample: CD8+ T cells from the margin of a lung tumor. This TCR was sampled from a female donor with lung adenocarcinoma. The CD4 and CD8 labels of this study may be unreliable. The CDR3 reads CASSRGPSYEQYF. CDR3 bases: TGTGCCAGCAGCCGGGGACCTTCCTACGAGCAGTACTTC.